The T cell receptor (beta chain) under discussion was sequenced for a study of siplizumab effects on memory and regulatory T cells. The CDR3 has 14 residues. V lost 10 bases and J lost 3; bases outside the gene matches: 7. Germline values: CDR1 MNHNY, CDR2 SVGAGI (reference sequence). Some clones are missing from TCRdb's copy, which holds only in-frame ones; the method was immunoSEQ multiplex PCR. The sample lists over 100,000 clones, about 92% seen once, with around 0.75% in the top ten. Study-wide findings and caveats: Proliferating siplizumab-culture Tregs lacked confirmation of suppressive function. Naive T cells seemed more diverse than memory cells and seemed major alloresponse contributors. Fewer alloreactive sequences mapped to unstimulated CD4+ memory cells under siplizumab.

Concerning this clone: The antigen remains unidentified.

The V and J genes are TRBV6-6 and TRBJ2-2; 8 bases align to TRBD1. The sequence was collected from a human donor in good health. Sequenced sample: Tregs sorted from blood. CDR3 coding DNA: TGTGCCACCCTGGGGACAGGCTACACCGGGGAGCTGTTTTTT. Translation: CATLGTGYTGELFF.